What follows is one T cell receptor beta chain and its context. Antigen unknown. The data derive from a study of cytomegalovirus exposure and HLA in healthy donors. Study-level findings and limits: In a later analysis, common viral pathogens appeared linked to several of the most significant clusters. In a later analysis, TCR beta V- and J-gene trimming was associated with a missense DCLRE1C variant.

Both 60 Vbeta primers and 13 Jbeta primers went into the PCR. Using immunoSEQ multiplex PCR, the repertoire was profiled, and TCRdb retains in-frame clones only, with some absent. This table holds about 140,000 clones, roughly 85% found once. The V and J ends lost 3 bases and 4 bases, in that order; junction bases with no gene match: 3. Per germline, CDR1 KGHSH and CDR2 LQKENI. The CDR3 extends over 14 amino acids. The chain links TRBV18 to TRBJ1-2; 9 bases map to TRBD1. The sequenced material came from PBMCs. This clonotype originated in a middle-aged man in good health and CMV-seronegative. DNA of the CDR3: TGTGCCAGCTCACCCGACAGGGGGATCTATGGCTACACCTTC. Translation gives CASSPDRGIYGYTF.